The source of this TCR beta chain is a study of shared clonotypes between healthy human individuals (dated by TCRdb to between 2020 and 2021). Background for the entire study: A couple of women and a few men aged 18 to 49 years were included in the cohort. For each donor, CD4 naive and CD4 memory were each run on three plates, CD8 naive on two plates, and CD8 memory on one plate. To estimate repertoire size and how much clonotypes are shared between individuals, the study performed deep sequencing of blood TCR repertoires from about 5 healthy adults. To increase sequencing depth and limit assay-specific biases, different laboratories used diverse techniques to prepare libraries and sequence TCR repertoires. Per donor, leukapheresis produced somewhere between about 0.9 and 10 billion PBMCs. Summary of the overall study and its limitations: Compared with non-shared clonotypes, clonotypes shared by all four sorted-subset donors had higher generation probabilities. Naive subsets generally had larger estimated clonotype richness than memory subsets did. Even with the large sequencing depth, rarefaction of the sorted-subset datasets indicated that sequencing was incomplete. Because the study included a small number of donors, the genetic and exposure-history diversity represented was limited. Sharing across a handful of donors was observed for around 4.8% of naive CD4, 3.5% of naive CD8, 2% to 2.5% of memory CD4, and 0.4% of memory CD8 clonotypes. Sampling was restricted to blood, and TCR repertoires in tissues likely differ from the TCR repertoires found in blood. Pairwise subsampling indicated that sequencing depth was expected to affect the degree of clonotype sharing among donors.

For the CD8 naive samples, CD45RO-negative cells were positively selected for CCR7, yielding a CD45RA+CCR7+ population from which TemRA cells were excluded. Healthy HIV-negative adults with no recently reported acute infections or vaccinations were included as donors. Only Caucasian adults living in Nashville, Tennessee, USA were represented among the donors. Blood was obtained by leukapheresis, after which PBMCs were separated by Ficoll-Histopaque density gradient centrifugation and cryopreserved in liquid nitrogen vapor phase. Analytical flow cytometry was used to check the purity and quantity of each magnetically sorted T cell population. Genomic DNA was isolated from every sorted fraction and measured by UV absorbance on a Nanodrop 2000c. Using the deep immunoSEQ assay, multiplex PCR amplified TCR CDR3 regions from genomic DNA. Genomic DNA extracted from each cell subset was distributed evenly over all wells of several immunoSEQ 96-well plates, and each plate served as one replicate. For sorted subsets, roughly 200 ng of genomic DNA, equivalent to some 30,000 T cell genomes, went into each replicate PCR. Purified libraries were quantified with a Qubit 3.0 fluorometer, sized on a Bioanalyzer 2100, and re-quantified with the KAPA Library Quantification kit. A separate single-read 150-cycle Illumina NextSeq 550 flow cell was used to sequence each immunoSEQ 96-well plate. The authors' pipeline ran thus. Because only junctional sequences without quality scores were contained in the immunoSEQ output, filtering matching that applied to full-length reads could not be performed. Sequences were annotated with PyIR, a Python wrapper for IgBLAST v1.9, using IMGT germline references to assign V/J genes and CDR3. Reads were filtered out if the reads had weak V/J assignments (E-value above 1e-6), no CDR3, stop codons, out-of-frame junctions, or ambiguous translated residues. V3J clonotypes were defined as sequences sharing an identical inferred V gene, J gene, and CDR3 amino acid sequence. To compute the percentage overlap between repertoires, the number of shared unique clonotypes was divided by the size of the smaller repertoire. Three approaches were used to assess repertoire richness: RTK rarefaction, the Chao1 estimator, and Recon v2.1 estimates of unobserved clonotypes. OLGA was used to compute generation probabilities for all TCRbeta clonotypes that the gDNA method yielded from a few donors. Entries here come from immuneACCESS through TCRdb and include only in-frame sequences with V and J called. Some clones fail to appear in such tables; in the studies checked, an unresolved V gene covers under half of the shortfall, and the cause of the remainder is unknown. Clonal size and the V and J genes are those of that table, whereas D and trimming came from the DNA. The sample table shows around 2,000,000 clones, and less than 95% are seen once. The top ten clones comprise 0.9% to 1.5% of the sample.

As concerns this clone: Its recognized antigen is unknown. There are no base qualities to consult, and no much larger clone falls within one base.

CDR1 is given as SGHTA and CDR2 as FQGNSA, both from the germline V gene. The junction shows trimming of 6 bases on V and 4 bases on J, plus 10 bases between the germline ends. The CDR3 covers 13 residues, taking in both the cysteine and the phenylalanine. The entry retains the CDR3 DNA only, 39 bases that are in frame from base 1. The origin of this receptor is a man aged 18 to 35 in good health. This chain is built from TRBV7-2 and TRBJ2-1; a tentative D match to TRBD1 spans 6 bases. The sample was naive CD8+ T cells sorted from blood. The intended sense of this specimen's cell subset or site label: CD45RA+CCR7+. The encoded CDR3 is CASRGTNYNEQFF. The nucleotides are TGTGCCAGCAGGGGGACAAATTACAATGAGCAGTTCTTC.